This entry features one TCR beta chain sequence. The protocol was immunoSEQ multiplex PCR, while the TCRdb copy is restricted to in-frame clones and leaves out a portion. Of about 90,000 clones listed, 70% to 90% were seen once; the top ten hold roughly 3.2%. Trimming pared 6 bases from V and 2 bases from J, leaving 14 bases between. The length of the CDR3 is 15 residues. CDR1 is LNHDA and CDR2 is SQIVND in the germline V gene (reference sequence). This record belongs to a study of blood T cell repertoires in COVID-19. The wider study: COVID-19 samples, acute and convalescent, were from the United States, Italy and Spain. Sources were T cells, B-cell-depleted T cells, or PBMCs; the material itself was cDNA or gDNA.

This receptor was taken from a man in his forties or fifties with acute or convalescent COVID-19. The sequenced sample was peripheral blood. The rearrangement links TRBV19 to TRBJ2-1, with D maybe TRBD2 (6 bases). The CDR3: CASSPGGYTYNEQFF. CDR3 in DNA: TGTGCCAGTAGCCCCGGGGGATATACCTACAATGAGCAGTTCTTC. Full variable domain (remainder filled in from reference TRBV19 and TRBJ2-1): DGGITQSPKYLFRKEGQNVTLSCEQNLNHDAMYWYRQDPGQGLRLIYYSQIVNDFQKGDIAEGYSVSREKKESFPLTVTSAQKNPTAFYLCASSPGGYTYNEQFFGPGTRLTVL.